The clone carrying this T cell receptor beta chain appeared a few times. The data stem from a study of identical twins. With template switching, a universal primer site was added, and the cDNA carried unique molecular identifiers. TCRdb ran MiXCR on the 5' RACE reads and lists one entry per CDR3 protein. The data hold some 97,000 distinct CDR3 sequences, with 5.5% to 7% observed a single time. Trimming removed 3 bases at V and 2 bases at J, with 5 bases between. This CDR3 is 12 amino acids long. Germline V gene data show CDR1 as SGHRS and CDR2 as YFSETQ. Sequencing input: memory T cells sorted from blood. The clonotype was recovered from a woman aged 45 to 65 in good health. The chain combines TRBV5-1 with TRBJ1-1; D remains unclear. The CDR3 spells CASSSSNTEAFF. CDR3 sequence (DNA): TGCGCCAGCAGCTCGAGTAACACTGAAGCTTTCTTT.